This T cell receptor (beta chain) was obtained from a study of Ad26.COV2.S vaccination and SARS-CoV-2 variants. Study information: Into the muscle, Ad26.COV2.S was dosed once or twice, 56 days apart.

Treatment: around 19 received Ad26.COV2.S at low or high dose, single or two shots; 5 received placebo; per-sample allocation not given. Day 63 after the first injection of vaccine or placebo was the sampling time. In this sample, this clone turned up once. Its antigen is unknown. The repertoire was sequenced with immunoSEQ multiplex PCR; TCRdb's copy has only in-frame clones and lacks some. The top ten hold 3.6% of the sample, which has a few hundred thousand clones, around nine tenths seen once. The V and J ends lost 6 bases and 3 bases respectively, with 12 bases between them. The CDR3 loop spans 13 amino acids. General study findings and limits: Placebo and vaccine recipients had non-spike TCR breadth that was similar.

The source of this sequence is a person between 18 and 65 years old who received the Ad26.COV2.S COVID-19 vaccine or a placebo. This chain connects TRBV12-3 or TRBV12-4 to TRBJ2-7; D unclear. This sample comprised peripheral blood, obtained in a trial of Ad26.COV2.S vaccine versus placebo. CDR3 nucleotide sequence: TGTGCCAGCAGCGACGGCCCGGGCTACGAGCAGTACTTC. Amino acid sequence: CASSDGPGYEQYF.